This TCR beta chain stems from a study of control samples from healthy donors and cancer patients. Profiling relied on immunoSEQ multiplex PCR, and the TCRdb table lists in-frame clones only, not all of them. Among some 150,000 clones listed, around 94% were seen once. The CDR3 length is 15 residues. Trimming took 6 bases from V and 7 from J, leaving 16 bases between them. Germline CDR1 is MNHEY and CDR2 is SVGAGI. V is TRBV6-5 and J is TRBJ1-6, with a tentative D call TRBD1 (6 bases). This TCR was recovered from a man between 60 and 70 years old with colorectal cancer. The sample consisted of PBMCs. The CDR3 DNA is TGTGCCAGCAGGCTACAGGGCAGTGGAAATTCACCCCTCCACTTT. This encodes CASRLQGSGNSPLHF.